A selection of T cell receptor beta chains follows, all from one sample in a study of human T cells and chemical hapten exposure. MiXCR was run by TCRdb on the RACE reads, yielding one entry per CDR3 protein. Among tens of thousands of distinct CDR3 sequences, roughly 12% were seen once, and the ten largest hold around 2%. The sequencing here drew on whole blood, taken in connection with sensitization to the hapten diphenylcyclopropenone (DPC). These receptors all stem from a woman aged 40 to 55 with alopecia areata. Some clones in this sample may be carry-over from other donors' samples. CDR3s include the opening cysteine and the closing phenylalanine or tryptophan. The D gene is left open where the match is weak. The size entry is marked missing in some rows and otherwise reads once, few, many or a size class.

TRBJ1-1 | TRBV10-3 | few | - | TGTGCCATCAGGGAGGAGGGTTGGAACACTGAAGCTTTCTTT | CAIREEGWNTEAFF
TRBJ1-2 | TRBV14 | many | - | TGTGCCAGCAGCCAATACAGCCACACTAACTATGGCTACACCTTC | CASSQYSHTNYGYTF
TRBJ2-5 | TRBV12-3/TRBV12-4 | - | TRBD2 | TGTGCCAGCAGTCCTCCGGGACTAGCGGCTCAGGGTACCCAGTACTTC | CASSPPGLAAQGTQYF
TRBJ1-1 | TRBV28 | many | TRBD1 | TGTGCCAGCAGTTTATTTGCAGGGGGGAACACTGAAGCTTTCTTT | CASSLFAGGNTEAFF
TRBJ1-2 | TRBV24-1 | few | TRBD1 | TGTGCCACCAGTGCCTCGGACAGGGGAGGTGGCTACACCTTC | CATSASDRGGGYTF
TRBJ2-2 | TRBV6-1 | - | - | TGTGCCAGCACCCTAGAGTTAGTAAACACCGGGGAGCTGTTTTTT | CASTLELVNTGELFF
TRBJ2-3 | TRBV20-1 | medium-sized | TRBD2 | TGCAGTGCTACCGTTGCCGCGGGAGGGCCGGGGGATACGCAGTATTTT | CSATVAAGGPGDTQYF
TRBJ2-1 | TRBV6-5 | many | TRBD2 | TGTGCCAGCAGTTACTCGAGGGGGACTAGCGGGAGGAGTGAGCAGTTCTTC | CASSYSRGTSGRSEQFF
TRBJ2-1 | TRBV6-5 | few | TRBD1 | TGTGCCAGCAGTTACGGACAGGCCTACAATGAGCAGTTCTTC | CASSYGQAYNEQFF
TRBJ2-6 | TRBV7-6 | few | TRBD1 | TGTGCCAGCAGCTTAGCCCCGACAGGGTCTGGGGCCAACGTCCTGACTTTC | CASSLAPTGSGANVLTF
TRBJ1-5 | TRBV3-1 | many | - | TGTGCCAGCAGCCAAGAAAGTTGGTCAGTCAGCGGGCGTCAGCCCCAGCATTTT | CASSQESWSVSGRQPQHF
TRBJ1-2 | TRBV28 | many | - | TGTGCCAGCAGTCCAGCCTTGGTAATTTCCTATGGCTACACCTTC | CASSPALVISYGYTF
TRBJ2-2 | TRBV27 | many | TRBD2 | TGTGCCAGCAGTTCTCCGGGACTAGAGTCGGTCGGGGAGCTGTTTTTT | CASSSPGLESVGELFF
TRBJ1-5 | TRBV28 | many | TRBD1 | TGTGCCAGCAGTTCCGGGACAGGCAATCAGCCCCAGCATTTT | CASSSGTGNQPQHF
TRBJ2-7 | TRBV6-1 | few | TRBD2 | TGTGCCAGCAGTGAGACAGGCTCCTTTAGCGGGAGTGGTACCTACGAGCAGTACTTC | CASSETGSFSGSGTYEQYF
TRBJ2-1 | TRBV24-1 | many | TRBD2 | TGTGCCACCAGCGAGAAACTAGCGGGAGCAAGTGAGCAGTTCTTC | CATSEKLAGASEQFF
TRBJ2-1 | TRBV13 | - | - | TGTGCCAGCAGCTTAGTGGCCACGTACAATGAGCAGTTCTTC | CASSLVATYNEQFF
TRBJ2-1 | TRBV29-1 | - | TRBD1 | TGCAGCGTTGAAGGACAGGGGGAGGACAATGAGCAGTTCTTC | CSVEGQGEDNEQFF